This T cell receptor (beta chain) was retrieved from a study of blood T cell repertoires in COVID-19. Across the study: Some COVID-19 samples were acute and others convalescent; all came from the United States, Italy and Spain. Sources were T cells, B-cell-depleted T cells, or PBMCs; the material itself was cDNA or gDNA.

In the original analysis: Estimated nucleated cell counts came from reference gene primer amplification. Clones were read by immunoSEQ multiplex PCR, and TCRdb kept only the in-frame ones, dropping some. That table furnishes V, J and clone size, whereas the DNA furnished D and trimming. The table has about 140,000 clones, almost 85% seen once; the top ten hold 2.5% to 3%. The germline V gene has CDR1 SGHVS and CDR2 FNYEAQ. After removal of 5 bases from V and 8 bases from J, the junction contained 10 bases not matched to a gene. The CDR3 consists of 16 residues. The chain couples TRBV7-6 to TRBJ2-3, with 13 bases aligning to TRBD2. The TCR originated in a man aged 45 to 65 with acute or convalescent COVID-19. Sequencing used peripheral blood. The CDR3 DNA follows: TGTGCCAGCAGCGGGACTAGCGGGGTGTCATCAGGTACGCAGTATTTT. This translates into CASSGTSGVSSGTQYF.